This T cell receptor beta chain was sequenced in a study of graft-versus-host responses after intestinal transplantation (TCRdb year 2021). For context, the study as a whole: The transplants that recipients got were multivisceral, liver-intestinal, or isolated intestinal. Every recipient was given anti-thymocyte globulin induction, then maintenance tacrolimus and steroids for approximately 3 years. Graft-versus-host and host-versus-graft alloreactive T cell clones were tracked in the graft, circulation and bone marrow after intestinal transplantation using bulk TCR-beta CDR3 sequencing. Alloreactive clones were identified by sequencing pre-transplant mixed lymphocyte reaction products and comparing these products with unstimulated pre-transplant donor and recipient T cells. Of the roughly 26 intestinal transplant recipients enrolled in the cohort, one of whom was a retransplant, 3 patients without pretransplant specimens were excluded. A peak of at least 4% donor T cells among recipient peripheral blood mononuclear cells was the definition used for donor T cell macrochimerism. Instead of going to the commercial service, samples from a few later patients were sequenced in-house on an Illumina MiSeq and processed with MiXCR.

The study at large found these results: GvH clones turned up in recipient bone marrow, with some appearing earlier in ileal mucosa or blood, a pattern consistent with an intestinal mucosal origin. The relatively low number and heterogeneity of intestinal transplant patients limited the conclusions. High GvH to HvG T cell clonal ratios were observed in the allografts of patients with donor T cell macrochimerism. Early after transplant, declines in HvG clones were associated with peak levels of circulating GvH clones.

Libraries were made using the immunoSEQ multiplex PCR assay. For most patients, genomic DNA was isolated using the Qiagen DNeasy Blood and Tissue Kit and was shipped frozen to Adaptive Biotechnologies for TCR sequencing. High-throughput TCR-beta CDR3 sequencing of genomic DNA from most patients was performed by Adaptive Biotechnologies. In the source study's methods: TCR sequencing data for more than 15 patients were retrieved from Adaptive's ImmunoSEQ software; a few other patients were processed with MiXCR and VDJtools. To correct CD4 versus CD8 sorting errors, sequences present in both subsets at a frequency ratio below 5:1 were removed. Because the origin of CDR3 nucleotide sequences shared between donor and recipient could not be assigned, those sequences were removed. To be classed as alloreactive, a clone needed at least 2-fold expansion over unstimulated cells and a minimum CFSE-low frequency of 0.002% (template counts) or 0.001% (read counts). Clones detected in sequenced pre-transplant spleen, lymph node, or MLR CFSE-low populations of the donor or recipient were defined as mappable. The cumulative frequency of alloreactive clones was calculated as a percentage of all sequences, weighted by copy number. As stored in TCRdb, this immuneACCESS dataset retains in-frame rearrangements with V and J assigned. A fraction of the clones does not appear; measured against another copy, unresolved V genes explain less than half of the discrepancy, and the remainder lacks a known reason. V and J calls plus clone size are reproduced from that table; the DNA served to infer D and trimming. The sample table shows 96,000 or so clones, and 90% to 95% are seen once. The ten biggest clones cover around 0.17% of the sample.

The germline V gene gives CDR1 as KGHSH and CDR2 as LQKENI. Its CDR3 holds 14 amino acids, cysteine through phenylalanine. CDR3 DNA is the only sequence kept; it has 42 bases, read in frame from the first base. V and J are trimmed by 2 bases and 2 bases, and the gene matches miss 1 base of the junction. As for this clone: The antigen it recognizes is unknown. The sample holds no much larger clone one base away, and base qualities are not on file.

The sample's time point label is to be understood as: cells obtained before transplantation from donor or recipient. CD3+CD4+ and CD3+CD8+ populations were FACS-sorted from unstimulated pre-transplant donor and recipient cells taken from spleen or lymph nodes. Sequences were derived from unstimulated CD4+ T cells sorted from spleen or lymph node cells, sampled before intestinal transplant. The sequence came from a human donor who received an intestinal transplant. The chain employs TRBV18 and TRBJ2-7; 9 bases in the middle match TRBD1. At the DNA level, the sequence is TGTGCCAGCTCACCAAGGGACAGGGCCTACGAGCAGTACTTC. This codes for CASSPRDRAYEQYF.